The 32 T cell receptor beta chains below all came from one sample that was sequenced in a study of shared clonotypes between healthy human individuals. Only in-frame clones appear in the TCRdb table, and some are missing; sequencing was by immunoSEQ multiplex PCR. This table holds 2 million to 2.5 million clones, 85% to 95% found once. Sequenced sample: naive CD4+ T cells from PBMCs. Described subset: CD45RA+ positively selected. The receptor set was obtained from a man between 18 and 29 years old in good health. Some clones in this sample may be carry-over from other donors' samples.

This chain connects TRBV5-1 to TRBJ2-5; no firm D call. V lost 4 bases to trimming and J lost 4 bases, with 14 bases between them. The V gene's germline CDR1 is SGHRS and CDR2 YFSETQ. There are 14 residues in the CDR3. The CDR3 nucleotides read TGCGCCAGCAGCGCCCTGCTGGGCCGAGAGACCCAGTACTTC. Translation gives CASSALLGRETQYF.

The CDR3 here is CASSPSLGTAQETQYF. DNA of the CDR3: TGTGCCAGCTCACCATCCCTCGGGACAGCACAAGAGACCCAGTACTTC. The chain has TRBV18 and TRBJ2-5, with 7 bases identical to TRBD1. Per germline, CDR1 KGHSH and CDR2 LQKENI. With 2 bases clipped from V and 2 bases from J, the junction kept 8 bases outside the gene matches. The CDR3 totals 16 residues.

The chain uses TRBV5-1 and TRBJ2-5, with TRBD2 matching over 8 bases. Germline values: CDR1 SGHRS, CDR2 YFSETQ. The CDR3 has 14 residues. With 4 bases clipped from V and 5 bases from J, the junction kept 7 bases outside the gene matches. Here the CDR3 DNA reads TGCGCCAGCAGCCCGGGGGGGACTTTGGAGACCCAGTACTTC. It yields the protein CASSPGGTLETQYF.

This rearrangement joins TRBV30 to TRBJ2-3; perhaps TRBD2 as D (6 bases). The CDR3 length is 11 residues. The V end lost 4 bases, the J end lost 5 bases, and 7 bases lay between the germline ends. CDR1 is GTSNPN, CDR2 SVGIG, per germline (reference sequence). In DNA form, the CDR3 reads TGTGCCTGGACCGGGGGAGATACGCAGTATTTT. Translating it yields CAWTGGDTQYF.

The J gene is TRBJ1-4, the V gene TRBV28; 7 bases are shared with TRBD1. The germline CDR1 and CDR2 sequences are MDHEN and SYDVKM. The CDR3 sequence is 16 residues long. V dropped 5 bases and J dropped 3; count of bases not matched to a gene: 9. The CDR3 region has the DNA TGTGCCAGCAGTCTGGGGCCCGGGACAGCTAATGAAAAACTGTTTTTT. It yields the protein CASSLGPGTANEKLFF.

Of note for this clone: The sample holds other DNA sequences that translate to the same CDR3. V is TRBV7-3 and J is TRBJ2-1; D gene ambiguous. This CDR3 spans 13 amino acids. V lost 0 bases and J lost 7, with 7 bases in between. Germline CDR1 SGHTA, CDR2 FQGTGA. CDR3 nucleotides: TGTGCCAGCAGCTTAACGGGCCGGAATGAGCAGTTCTTC. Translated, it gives CASSLTGRNEQFF.

CDR3 coding DNA: TGTGCCAGCAGACCCCCCGGCGGACCCGCGGGTGAGCAGTACTTC. This sequence encodes CASRPPGGPAGEQYF. The chain has TRBV6-5 and TRBJ2-7; D may be TRBD2 (5 bases). Germline CDR1 and CDR2: MNHEY and SVGAGI. V was trimmed by 6 bases and J by 7 bases, leaving 22 bases between them. The CDR3 loop spans 15 amino acids.

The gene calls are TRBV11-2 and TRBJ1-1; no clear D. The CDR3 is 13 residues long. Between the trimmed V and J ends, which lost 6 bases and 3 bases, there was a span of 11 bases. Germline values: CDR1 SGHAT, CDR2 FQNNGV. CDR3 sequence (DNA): TGTGCCAGCAGTTCCCGGGGATACACTGAAGCTTTCTTT. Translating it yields CASSSRGYTEAFF.

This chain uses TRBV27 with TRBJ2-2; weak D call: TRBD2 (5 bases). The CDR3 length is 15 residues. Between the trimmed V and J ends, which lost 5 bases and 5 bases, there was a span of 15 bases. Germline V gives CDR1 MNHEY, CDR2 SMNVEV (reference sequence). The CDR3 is CASSPLSRATGELFF. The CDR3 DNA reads TGTGCCAGCAGTCCCCTGTCGAGGGCGACCGGGGAGCTGTTTTTT.

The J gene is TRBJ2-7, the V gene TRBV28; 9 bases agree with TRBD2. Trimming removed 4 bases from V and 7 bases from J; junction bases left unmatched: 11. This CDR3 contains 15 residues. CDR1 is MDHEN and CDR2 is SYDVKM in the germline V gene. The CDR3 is CASSSGSGRLWEQYF. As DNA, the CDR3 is TGTGCCAGCAGTTCAGGAAGCGGGAGGTTGTGGGAGCAGTACTTC.

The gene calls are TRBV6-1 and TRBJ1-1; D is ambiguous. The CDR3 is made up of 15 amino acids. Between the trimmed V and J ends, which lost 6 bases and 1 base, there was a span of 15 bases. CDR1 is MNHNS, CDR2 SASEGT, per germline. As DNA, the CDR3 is TGTGCCAGCAGCGCTCGGTCTGGGCGGAACACTGAAGCTTTCTTT. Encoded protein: CASSARSGRNTEAFF.

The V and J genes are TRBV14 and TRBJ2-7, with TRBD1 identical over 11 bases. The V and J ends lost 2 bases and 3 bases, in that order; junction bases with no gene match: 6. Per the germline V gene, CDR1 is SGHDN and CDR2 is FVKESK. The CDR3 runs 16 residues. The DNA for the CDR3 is TGTGCCAGCAGCCAACATAGGGGACAGGGGGTCTACGAGCAGTACTTC. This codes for CASSQHRGQGVYEQYF. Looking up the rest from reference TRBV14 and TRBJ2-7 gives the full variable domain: EAGVTQFPSHSVIEKGQTVTLRCDPISGHDNLYWYRRVMGKEIKFLLHFVKESKQDESGMPNNRFLAERTGGTYSTLKVQPAELEDSGVYFCASSQHRGQGVYEQYFGPGTRLTVT.

The CDR3 loop reads CASGRTTGGLETQYF. In DNA form, the CDR3 reads TGTGCTAGTGGTAGAACAACAGGGGGCCTAGAGACCCAGTACTTC. V is TRBV12-5 and J is TRBJ2-5; 9 nucleotides agree with TRBD1. The CDR3 extends over 15 amino acids. Germline trimming cut 5 bases from V and 4 bases from J; bases unmatched to any gene: 8. The germline gives CDR1 LGHNT, CDR2 FRNRAP.

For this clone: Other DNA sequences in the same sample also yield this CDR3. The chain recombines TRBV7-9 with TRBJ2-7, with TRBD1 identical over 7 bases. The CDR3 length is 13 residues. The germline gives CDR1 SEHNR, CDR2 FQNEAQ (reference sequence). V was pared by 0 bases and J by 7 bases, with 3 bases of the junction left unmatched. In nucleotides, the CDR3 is TGTGCCAGCAGCTTAGCAGGGGGCGGAGAGCAGTACTTC. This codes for CASSLAGGGEQYF.

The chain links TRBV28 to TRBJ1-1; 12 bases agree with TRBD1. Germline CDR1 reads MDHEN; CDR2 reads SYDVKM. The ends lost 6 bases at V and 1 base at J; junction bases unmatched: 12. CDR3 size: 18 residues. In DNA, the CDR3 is TGTGCCAGCAGCCCTTTACCTGGGACAGGGGGCGGGAACACTGAAGCTTTCTTT. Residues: CASSPLPGTGGGNTEAFF.

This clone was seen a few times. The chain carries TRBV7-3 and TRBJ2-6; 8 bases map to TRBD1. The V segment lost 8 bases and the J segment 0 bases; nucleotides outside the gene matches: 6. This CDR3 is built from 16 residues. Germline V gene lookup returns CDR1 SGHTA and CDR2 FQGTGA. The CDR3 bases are TGTGCCAGCTCGACAGGGGCTGGCTCTGGGGCCAACGTCCTGACTTTC. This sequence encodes CASSTGAGSGANVLTF.

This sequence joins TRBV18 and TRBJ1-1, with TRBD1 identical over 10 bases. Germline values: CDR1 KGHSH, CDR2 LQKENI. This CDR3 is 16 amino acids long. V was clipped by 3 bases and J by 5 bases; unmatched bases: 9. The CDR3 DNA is TGTGCCAGCTCACCTACTCGACAGGGGGCTGTGACTGAAGCTTTCTTT. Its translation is CASSPTRQGAVTEAFF.

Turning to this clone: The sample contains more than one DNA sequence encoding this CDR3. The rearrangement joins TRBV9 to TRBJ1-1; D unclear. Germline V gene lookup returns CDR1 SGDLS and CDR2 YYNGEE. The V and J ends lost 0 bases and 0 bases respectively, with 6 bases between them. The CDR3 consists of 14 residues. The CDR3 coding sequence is TGTGCCAGCAGCGTAGAAGGGATGAACACTGAAGCTTTCTTT. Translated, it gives CASSVEGMNTEAFF.

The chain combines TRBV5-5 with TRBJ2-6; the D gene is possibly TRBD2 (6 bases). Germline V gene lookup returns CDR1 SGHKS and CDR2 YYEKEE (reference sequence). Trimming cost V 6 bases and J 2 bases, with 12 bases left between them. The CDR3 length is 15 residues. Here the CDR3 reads CASTGGTPGANVLTF. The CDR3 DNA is TGTGCCAGCACTGGGGGGACCCCTGGGGCCAACGTCCTGACTTTC.

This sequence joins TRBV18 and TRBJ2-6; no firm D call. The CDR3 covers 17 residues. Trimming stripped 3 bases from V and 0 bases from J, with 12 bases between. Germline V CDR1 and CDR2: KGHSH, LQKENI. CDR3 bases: TGTGCCAGCTCACCGAAAGCTGGGGACTCTGGGGCCAACGTCCTGACTTTC. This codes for CASSPKAGDSGANVLTF.

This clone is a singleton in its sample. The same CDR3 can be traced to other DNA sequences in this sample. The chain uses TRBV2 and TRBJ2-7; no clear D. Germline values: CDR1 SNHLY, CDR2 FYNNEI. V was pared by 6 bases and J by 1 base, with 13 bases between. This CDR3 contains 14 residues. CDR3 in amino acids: CASRPGLDSYEQYF. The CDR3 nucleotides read TGTGCCAGCAGGCCGGGCCTGGATTCCTACGAGCAGTACTTC.

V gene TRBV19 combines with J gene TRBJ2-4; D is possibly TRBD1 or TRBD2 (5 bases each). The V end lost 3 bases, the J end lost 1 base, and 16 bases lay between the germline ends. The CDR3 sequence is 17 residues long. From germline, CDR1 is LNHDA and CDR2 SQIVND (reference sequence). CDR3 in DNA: TGTGCCAGTAGTATGACCCCTCGGGGCCCGGCCAAAAACATTCAGTACTTC. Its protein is CASSMTPRGPAKNIQYF.

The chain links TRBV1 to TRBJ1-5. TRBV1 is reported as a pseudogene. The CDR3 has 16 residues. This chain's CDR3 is CTSSQVHEGWDQPQHF. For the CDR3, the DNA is TGCACCAGCAGCCAAGTACATGAGGGATGGGATCAGCCCCAGCATTTT.

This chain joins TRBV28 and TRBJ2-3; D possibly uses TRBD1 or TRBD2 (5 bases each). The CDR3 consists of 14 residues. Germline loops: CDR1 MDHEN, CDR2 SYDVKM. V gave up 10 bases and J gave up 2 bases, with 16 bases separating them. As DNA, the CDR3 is TGTGCCACCACGGGGACGGGTTTCACAGATACGCAGTATTTT. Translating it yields CATTGTGFTDTQYF.

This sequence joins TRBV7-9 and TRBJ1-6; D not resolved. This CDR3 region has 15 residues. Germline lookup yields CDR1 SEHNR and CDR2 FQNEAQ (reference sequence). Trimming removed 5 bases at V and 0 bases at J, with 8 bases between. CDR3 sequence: CASSGVGSYNSPLHF. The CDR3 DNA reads TGTGCCAGCAGCGGGGTGGGCTCCTATAATTCACCCCTCCACTTT.

CDR3 DNA sequence: TGTGCCAGCAGCCTTACTCAGATGGAGCCCCAGCATTTT. This gives the protein CASSLTQMEPQHF. The rearrangement links TRBV28 to TRBJ1-5; unclear D gene. V lost 6 bases and J lost 8, with 14 bases in between. The CDR3 contains 13 residues. CDR1 is MDHEN and CDR2 is SYDVKM in the germline V gene. Full variable domain (rest looked up from reference TRBV28 and TRBJ1-5): DVKVTQSSRYLVKRTGEKVFLECVQDMDHENMFWYRQDPGLGLRLIYFSYDVKMKEKGDIPEGYSVSREKKERFSLILESASTNQTSMYLCASSLTQMEPQHFGDGTRLSIL.

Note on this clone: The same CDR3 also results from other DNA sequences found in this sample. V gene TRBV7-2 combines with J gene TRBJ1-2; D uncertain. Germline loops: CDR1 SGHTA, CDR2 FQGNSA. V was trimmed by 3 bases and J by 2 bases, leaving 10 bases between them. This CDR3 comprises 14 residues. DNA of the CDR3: TGTGCCAGCAGCTTGTTAGGGCAGAACTATGGCTACACCTTC. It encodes CASSLLGQNYGYTF.

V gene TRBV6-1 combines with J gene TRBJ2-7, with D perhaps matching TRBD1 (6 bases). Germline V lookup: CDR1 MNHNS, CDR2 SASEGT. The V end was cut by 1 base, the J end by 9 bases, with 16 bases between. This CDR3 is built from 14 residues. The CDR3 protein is CASSEGTAVYRQYF. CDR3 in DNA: TGTGCCAGCAGTGAAGGGACAGCTGTATATCGGCAGTACTTC.

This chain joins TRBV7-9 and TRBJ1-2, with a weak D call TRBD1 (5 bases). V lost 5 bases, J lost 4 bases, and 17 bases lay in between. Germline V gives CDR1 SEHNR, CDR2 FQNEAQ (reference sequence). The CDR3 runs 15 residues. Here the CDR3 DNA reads TGTGCCAGCAGCCTTGGGGCGACGGGTAGCTATGGCTACACCTTC. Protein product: CASSLGATGSYGYTF. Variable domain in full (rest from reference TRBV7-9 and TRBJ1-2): DTGVSQNPRHKITKRGQNVTFRCDPISEHNRLYWYRQTLGQGPEFLTYFQNEAQLEKSRLLSDRFSAERPKGSFSTLEIQRTEQGDSAMYLCASSLGATGSYGYTFGSGTRLTVV.

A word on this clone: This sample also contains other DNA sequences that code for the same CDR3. The CDR3 bases are TGTGCCAGCTCACCCGACAGGCACTACGAGCAGTACTTC. It yields the protein CASSPDRHYEQYF. The genes are TRBV18 and TRBJ2-7, with D perhaps TRBD1 (6 bases). V lost 3 bases and J lost 3, with 9 bases in between. Germline V lookup: CDR1 KGHSH, CDR2 LQKENI. This CDR3 contains 13 residues.

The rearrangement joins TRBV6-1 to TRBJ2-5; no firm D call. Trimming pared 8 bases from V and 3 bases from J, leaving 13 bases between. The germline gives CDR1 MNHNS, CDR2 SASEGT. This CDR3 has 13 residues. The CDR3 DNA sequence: TGTGCCAGCGAAGGGTGGCAGGAAGAGACCCAGTACTTC. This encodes CASEGWQEETQYF.

The CDR3 loop is CASSGSDRGRFQPQHF. The CDR3 bases are TGTGCCAGCAGTGGGTCTGACAGGGGGCGCTTTCAGCCCCAGCATTTT. V is TRBV6-1 and J is TRBJ1-5, with TRBD1 matching over 10 bases. V trimming: 4 bases; J trimming: 6 bases; junction bases outside the gene matches: 9. Germline lookup yields CDR1 MNHNS and CDR2 SASEGT. CDR3 length: 16 amino acids.